This T cell receptor beta chain was profiled in a study of blood T cell repertoires in COVID-19. About the research overall: Donors in the United States, Italy and Spain gave samples during acute or convalescent COVID-19. Sources were T cells, B-cell-depleted T cells, or PBMCs; the material itself was cDNA or gDNA.

Original data processing: Amplification of reference gene primers was used by the study to estimate nucleated cell counts. The repertoire was sequenced with immunoSEQ multiplex PCR; TCRdb's copy has only in-frame clones and lacks some. V, J and clone size derive from that table, while D and trimming were established from the DNA sequence. The profile shows around 230,000 clones, approximately 86% of them singletons. V lost 4 bases and J lost 9, with 14 bases in between. The germline V gene encodes CDR1 SGDLS and CDR2 YYNGEE. CDR3 length equals 13 residues. The V and J genes are TRBV9 and TRBJ2-4; weak D call: TRBD2 (5 bases). The sample taken for sequencing was peripheral blood. The receptor comes from a man aged 60-69 years who had recovered from COVID-19. CDR3 DNA: TGTGCCAGCAGCTCCGGGCTAGCTGGCATTCAGTACTTC. Translated, it gives CASSSGLAGIQYF.